This TCR beta chain was observed in a study of shared clonotypes between healthy human individuals. Study-level information: Plates per donor: three CD4 naive, three CD4 memory, two CD8 naive, one CD8 memory. The study, taken as a whole, reports: The diversity represented, both genetic and in exposure history, was limited by few donors.

At a deep level, the assay was run. Source study methods: Filtering differed since immunoSEQ provided only junctions, with no quality scores. Sequencing used immunoSEQ multiplex PCR; TCRdb keeps in-frame clones, though not all of them. Clone size and V and J calls were adopted from that table, with D and trimming inferred from the DNA. The sample yields roughly 2.5 million clones, approximately 94% seen once. The CDR3 covers 14 residues. V was pared by 1 base and J by 3 bases, with 1 base of the junction left unmatched. CDR1 SEHNR and CDR2 FQNEAQ come from the germline V gene (reference sequence). A remark on this clone: The antigen remains unidentified.

The specimen was naive CD4+ T cells sorted from blood. Indicated subset: CD45RA+ positively selected. The chain joins TRBV7-9 to TRBJ2-7; 9 bases match TRBD2. The sequence derives from a man between 18 and 35 years old in good health. The CDR3 reads CASSLVSGSYEQYF. DNA of the CDR3: TGTGCCAGCAGCTTAGTTAGCGGGAGCTACGAGCAGTACTTC.